The 18 T cell receptor beta chains below were found in one sample sequenced in a study of Ad26.COV2.S vaccination and SARS-CoV-2 variants (dated by TCRdb to the early 2020s). The library was obtained by the immunoSEQ multiplex PCR assay. This immuneACCESS table, as held by TCRdb, lists in-frame sequences with V and J called but not all clones. Of the missing ones, under half trace to an unresolved V gene in checked studies; the others have no known cause. The sample table shows hundreds of thousands of clones, and around 90% are seen once. Of the sample, around 3.7% is held by the ten largest clones. The sample's treatment or condition label, decoded: over 15 received Ad26.COV2.S at low or high dose, single or two shots; about 5 received placebo; per-sample allocation not given. For vaccine and placebo recipients, the sequenced repertoires came from samples collected on day 63 after the first injection.

The sequences come from peripheral blood, collected in a trial of Ad26.COV2.S vaccine versus placebo. All receptors derive from a person between 18 and 59 years old who received the Ad26.COV2.S COVID-19 vaccine or a placebo.

The chain uses TRBV5-1 and TRBJ2-1; a weak D match, TRBD1 (5 bases). V gave up 4 bases and J gave up 7 bases, with 12 bases separating them. Per the germline V gene, CDR1 is SGHRS and CDR2 is YFSETQ. This CDR3 is 13 amino acids long. The CDR3 sequence is CASSLDTGNEQFF. Written as DNA, the CDR3 is TGCGCCAGCAGCCTGGACACTGGGAATGAGCAGTTCTTC.

This chain links TRBV27 with TRBJ2-2; D is uncertain. The CDR3 contains 18 residues. Germline loops: CDR1 MNHEY, CDR2 SMNVEV (reference sequence). The germline V and J ends were trimmed by 6 bases and 1 base, with 21 bases remaining between them. CDR3 amino acids: CASSPRGSRPLNTGELFF. CDR3 nucleotides: TGTGCCAGCAGCCCGCGCGGATCTCGGCCTCTGAACACCGGGGAGCTGTTTTTT.

The chain is built from TRBV12-5 and TRBJ1-2, with D maybe TRBD1 (5 bases). Trimming removed 4 bases at V and 2 bases at J, with 11 bases between. Germline V gene lookup returns CDR1 LGHNT and CDR2 FRNRAP. This CDR3 spans 14 amino acids. For the CDR3, the DNA is TGTGCTAGTGGTTCGCCGACAGACAACTATGGCTACACCTTC. This translates into CASGSPTDNYGYTF.

This chain joins TRBV7-6 and TRBJ1-1; D unclear. V was trimmed by 1 base and J by 6 bases, leaving 9 bases between them. This CDR3 spans 13 amino acids. CDR1 and CDR2 (germline): SGHVS, FNYEAQ. The CDR3 region has the DNA TGTGCCAGCAGCTTAGGCCAGGTGCCTGAAGCTTTCTTT. The encoded protein is CASSLGQVPEAFF.

The chain joins TRBV7-9 to TRBJ2-5, with TRBD1 as a possible D gene (6 bases). The CDR3 has 14 amino acids. The V end was cut by 1 base, the J end by 5 bases, with 11 bases between. Germline CDR1 SEHNR, CDR2 FQNEAQ (reference sequence). The DNA of the CDR3 is TGTGCCAGCAGCTTAGTGGGGGCTGAGGAGACCCAGTACTTC. Its translation: CASSLVGAEETQYF.

The V call is TRBV12-5, the J call TRBJ1-2; D is uncertain. Trimming took off 2 bases at V and 3 bases at J, with 4 bases between the two ends. Germline CDR1 reads LGHNT; CDR2 reads FRNRAP. The CDR3 contains 12 residues. CDR3 amino acids: CASGLPHYGYTF. DNA of the CDR3: TGTGCTAGTGGTTTGCCACACTATGGCTACACCTTC.

The chain uses TRBV18 and TRBJ1-3; maybe TRBD1 (5 bases). The CDR3 loop spans 15 amino acids. The V end was cut by 3 bases, the J end by 4 bases, with 13 bases between. CDR1 and CDR2 (germline): KGHSH, LQKENI. CDR3 sequence (DNA): TGTGCCAGCTCACCTATCGGGGCTTCGGGAAACACCATATATTTT. Translating it yields CASSPIGASGNTIYF.

The chain employs TRBV30 and TRBJ1-2, with 10 nucleotides matching TRBD1. In germline, CDR1 is GTSNPN, CDR2 SVGIG (reference sequence). The CDR3 is made up of 15 amino acids. V dropped 0 bases and J dropped 6; count of bases not matched to a gene: 7. CDR3 sequence: CAWSVKTGGADGYTF. The CDR3 region has the DNA TGTGCCTGGAGTGTAAAGACAGGGGGCGCCGATGGCTACACCTTC.

The chain employs TRBV5-4 and TRBJ2-3; D might be TRBD1 (6 bases). The CDR3 spans 14 residues. V was trimmed by 4 bases and J by 2 bases, leaving 11 bases between them. CDR1 and CDR2 from the germline V gene are SGHNT and YYREEE (reference sequence). CDR3: CASSPRDTTDTQYF. The CDR3 DNA sequence: TGTGCCAGCAGCCCCCGGGACACCACAGATACGCAGTATTTT.

About this clone itself: The junction departs from germline at one end; a sequencing error may be responsible. The rearrangement links TRBV12-3 or TRBV12-4 to TRBJ2-3, with D uncertain. There are 11 residues in the CDR3. CDR3 sequence: CASSFRLGLAF. CDR3 DNA: TGTGCCAGCAGTTTTCGGCTAGGGCTGGCGTTT.

The chain joins TRBV3-1 (or the pseudogene TRBV3-2) to TRBJ1-1; unclear D gene. The ends were cut back, 1 base at V and 6 bases at J, with 9 bases in the middle. The CDR3 runs to 13 residues. CDR1 is LGHDT, CDR2 YNNKEL, per germline (reference sequence). CDR3 in amino acids: CASSQVVTAEAFF. The DNA of the CDR3 is TGTGCCAGCAGCCAAGTGGTAACGGCTGAAGCTTTCTTT.

This clone was detected a few times. The chain uses TRBV6-5 and TRBJ1-5, with D unclear. CDR1 is MNHEY and CDR2 is SVGAGI in the germline V gene. V gave up 0 bases and J gave up 0 bases, with 9 bases separating them. The CDR3 is 16 amino acids. The CDR3 DNA reads TGTGCCAGCAGTTACTCCTCAGGAGGTAGCAATCAGCCCCAGCATTTT. It encodes CASSYSSGGSNQPQHF.

This clone has only a few counts. V usage is TRBV12-5 and J usage is TRBJ2-1, with no clear D. This CDR3 region has 11 residues. CDR1 is LGHNT, CDR2 FRNRAP, per germline. Trimming removed 6 bases from V and 2 bases from J, with 2 bases in between. Here the CDR3 reads CASGTYNEQFF. DNA for the CDR3: TGTGCTAGTGGCACCTACAATGAGCAGTTCTTC.

The count of this clone is one. This rearrangement joins TRBV5-6 to TRBJ2-2, with TRBD1 matching 9 bases. This CDR3 has 15 amino acids. Germline CDR1 is SGHDT and CDR2 is YYEEEE. The trim removed 0 bases at V and 4 bases at J, leaving 1 base unmatched. CDR3 nucleotide sequence: TGTGCCAGCAGCTTGGGACAGGGGGTCACCGGGGAGCTGTTTTTT. This codes for CASSLGQGVTGELFF.

The rearrangement links TRBV4-3 to TRBJ1-4, with TRBD1 as a possible D gene (5 bases). The CDR3 has 15 residues. The germline gives CDR1 LGHNA, CDR2 YSLEER. V shed 6 bases and J shed 7 bases, with 18 bases lying between them. The CDR3 nucleotides are TGCGCCAGCAGACCTGAGATACCAGGGAGTGAAAAACTGTTTTTT. This sequence encodes CASRPEIPGSEKLFF.

The table lists this clone with a count of one. The genes are TRBV6-5 and TRBJ2-5; D possibly corresponds to TRBD2 (5 bases). V was pared by 6 bases and J by 3 bases, with 17 bases between. CDR1 is MNHEY and CDR2 is SVGAGI in the germline V gene. This CDR3 contains 15 residues. Here the CDR3 reads CASRSSGLREETQYF. CDR3 sequence (DNA): TGTGCCAGCAGATCTTCGGGGTTGAGGGAAGAGACCCAGTACTTC.

The CDR3 DNA is TGTGCCAGCAGCCCCCGACTAGCGGGGTCTAAAAATGAGCAGTTCTTC. Encoded protein: CASSPRLAGSKNEQFF. The genes are TRBV9 and TRBJ2-1; 11 nucleotides line up with TRBD2. After removal of 4 bases from V and 7 bases from J, the junction contained 10 bases not matched to a gene. This CDR3 spans 16 amino acids. Germline V gene data show CDR1 as SGDLS and CDR2 as YYNGEE.

This chain links TRBV5-4 with TRBJ1-4, with D hard to call. CDR1 is SGHNT and CDR2 is YYREEE in the germline V gene (reference sequence). CDR3 length equals 14 residues. Trimming pared 4 bases from V and 3 bases from J, leaving 10 bases between. CDR3 nucleotide sequence: TGTGCCAGCAGCCACATTGCGGCTAATGAAAAACTGTTTTTT. This codes for CASSHIAANEKLFF.